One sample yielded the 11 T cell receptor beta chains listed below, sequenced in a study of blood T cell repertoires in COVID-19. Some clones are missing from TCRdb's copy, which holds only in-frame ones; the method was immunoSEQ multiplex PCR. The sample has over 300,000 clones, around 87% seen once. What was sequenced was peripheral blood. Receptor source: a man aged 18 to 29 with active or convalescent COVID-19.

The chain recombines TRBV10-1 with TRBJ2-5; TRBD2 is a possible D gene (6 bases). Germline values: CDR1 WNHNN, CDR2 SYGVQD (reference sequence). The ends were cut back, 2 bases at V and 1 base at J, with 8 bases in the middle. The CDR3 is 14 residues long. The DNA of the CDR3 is TGCGCCAGCAGTGAGGGGGGGATCCAAGAGACCCAGTACTTC. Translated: CASSEGGIQETQYF.

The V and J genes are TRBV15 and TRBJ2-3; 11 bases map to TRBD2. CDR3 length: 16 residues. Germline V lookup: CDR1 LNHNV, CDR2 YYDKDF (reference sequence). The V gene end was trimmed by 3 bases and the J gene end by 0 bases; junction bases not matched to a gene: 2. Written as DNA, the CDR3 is TGTGCCACCAGCAGTAGGACTAGCGGGAGCACAGATACGCAGTATTTT. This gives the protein CATSSRTSGSTDTQYF. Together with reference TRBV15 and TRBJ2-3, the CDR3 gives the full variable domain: DAMVIQNPRYQVTQFGKPVTLSCSQTLNHNVMYWYQQKSSQAPKLLFHYYDKDFNNEADTPDNFQSRRPNTSFCFLDIRSPGLGDTAMYLCATSSRTSGSTDTQYFGPGTRLTVL.

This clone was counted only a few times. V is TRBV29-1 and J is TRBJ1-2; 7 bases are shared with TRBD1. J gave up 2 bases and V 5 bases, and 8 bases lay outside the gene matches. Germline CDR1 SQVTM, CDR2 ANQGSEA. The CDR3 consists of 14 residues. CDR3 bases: TGCAGCGTTCGTAGGACAGGTGGGAACTATGGCTACACCTTC. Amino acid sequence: CSVRRTGGNYGYTF.

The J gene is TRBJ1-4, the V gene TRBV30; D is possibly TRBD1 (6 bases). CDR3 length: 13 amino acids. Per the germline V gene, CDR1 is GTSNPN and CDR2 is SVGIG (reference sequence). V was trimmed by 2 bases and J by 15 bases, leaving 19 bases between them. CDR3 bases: TGTGCCTGGAGTATACACCAGGGGCAGTCGGTGTTTTTT. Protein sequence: CAWSIHQGQSVFF.

CDR3 residues: CASSLQGEAGANVLTF. The CDR3, as DNA: TGCGCCAGCAGCTTGCAGGGGGAGGCTGGGGCCAACGTCCTGACTTTC. The chain links TRBV5-1 to TRBJ2-6; TRBD1 is a possible D gene (7 bases). Deletions cut 1 base from V and 2 bases from J, with 10 bases between. Germline V CDR1 and CDR2: SGHRS, YFSETQ. CDR3 size: 16 residues.

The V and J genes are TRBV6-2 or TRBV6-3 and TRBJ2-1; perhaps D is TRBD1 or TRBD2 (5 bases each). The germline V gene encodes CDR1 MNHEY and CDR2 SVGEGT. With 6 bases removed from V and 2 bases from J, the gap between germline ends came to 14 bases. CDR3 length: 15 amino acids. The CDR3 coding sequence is TGTGCCAGCAGCCCGGGGCCCCCCACCTACAATGAGCAGTTCTTC. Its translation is CASSPGPPTYNEQFF.

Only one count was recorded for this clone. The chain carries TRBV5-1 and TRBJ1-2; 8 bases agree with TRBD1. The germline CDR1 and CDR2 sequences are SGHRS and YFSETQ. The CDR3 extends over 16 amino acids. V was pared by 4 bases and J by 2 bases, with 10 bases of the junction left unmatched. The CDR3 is CASSPGQENRNYGYTF. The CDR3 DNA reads TGCGCCAGCAGCCCGGGACAGGAGAACAGAAACTATGGCTACACCTTC.

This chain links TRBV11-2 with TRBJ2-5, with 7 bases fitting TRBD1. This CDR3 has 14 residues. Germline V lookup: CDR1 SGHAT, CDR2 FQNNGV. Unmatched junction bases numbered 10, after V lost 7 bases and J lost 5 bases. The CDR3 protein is CASTTDRAAETQYF. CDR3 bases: TGTGCCAGCACTACAGACAGGGCCGCGGAGACCCAGTACTTC.

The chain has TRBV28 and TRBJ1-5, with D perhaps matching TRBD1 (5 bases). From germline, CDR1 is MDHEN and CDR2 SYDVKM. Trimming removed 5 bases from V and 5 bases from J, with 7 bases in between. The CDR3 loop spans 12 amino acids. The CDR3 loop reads CASSQGDQPQHF. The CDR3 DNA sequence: TGTGCCAGCAGTCAGGGTGATCAGCCCCAGCATTTT.

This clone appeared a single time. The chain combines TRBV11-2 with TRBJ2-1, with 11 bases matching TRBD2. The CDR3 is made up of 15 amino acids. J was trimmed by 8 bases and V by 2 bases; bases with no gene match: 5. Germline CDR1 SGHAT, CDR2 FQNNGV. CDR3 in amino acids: CASSLSLAGGYEQFF. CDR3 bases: TGTGCCAGCAGCTTAAGTCTAGCGGGAGGCTATGAGCAGTTCTTC.

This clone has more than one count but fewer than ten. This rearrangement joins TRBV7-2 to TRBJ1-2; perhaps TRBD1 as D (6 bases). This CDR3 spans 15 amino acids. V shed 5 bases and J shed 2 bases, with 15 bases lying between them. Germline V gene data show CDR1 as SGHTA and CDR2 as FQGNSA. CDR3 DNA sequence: TGTGCCAGCAGCCCCGTCGGGGGGCTGAACTATGGCTACACCTTC. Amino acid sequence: CASSPVGGLNYGYTF.